The 12 T cell receptor beta chains given below trace back to one sample, sequenced in a study of lymphopenia after photon versus proton radiotherapy. Profiling relied on immunoSEQ multiplex PCR, and the TCRdb table lists in-frame clones only, not all of them. The repertoire holds tens of thousands of clones, roughly nine tenths seen once, with roughly 18% in the top ten. Sample: peripheral blood, taken from a patient treated with photon-based radiotherapy. All receptors derive from a woman between 40 and 50 years old with cholangiocarcinoma.

The gene calls are TRBV4-2 and TRBJ2-4; D gene unclear. This CDR3 is 14 amino acids long. The germline V and J ends were trimmed by 0 bases and 5 bases, with 8 bases remaining between them. CDR1 is LGHNA, CDR2 YNFKEQ, per germline. The CDR3 reads CASSQEELQNIQYF. In DNA, the CDR3 is TGTGCCAGCAGCCAAGAAGAATTGCAAAACATTCAGTACTTC.

The chain employs TRBV6-6 and TRBJ1-1; D gene uncertain. There are 14 residues in the CDR3. V lost 7 bases and J lost 3, with 15 bases in between. Germline V CDR1 and CDR2: MNHNY, SVGAGI (reference sequence). The chain's CDR3 is CASTNKGAYTEAFF. The CDR3 nucleotides read TGTGCCAGCACCAACAAGGGCGCCTACACTGAAGCTTTCTTT.

The rearrangement uses TRBV7-3 and TRBJ1-3, with no clear D. Trimming pared 8 bases from V and 4 bases from J, leaving 12 bases between. The CDR3 is made up of 13 amino acids. Germline assignment: CDR1 SGHTA and CDR2 FQGTGA. In nucleotides, the CDR3 is TGTGCCAGCTCTACCGGCCGGGGAAACACCATATATTTT. Its translation: CASSTGRGNTIYF.

V usage is TRBV27 and J usage is TRBJ2-1, with D perhaps TRBD1 or TRBD2 (6 bases each). The CDR3 loop spans 16 amino acids. The V gene's germline CDR1 is MNHEY and CDR2 SMNVEV (reference sequence). The germline V and J ends were trimmed by 5 bases and 5 bases, with 19 bases remaining between them. CDR3 nucleotides: TGTGCCAGCAGTCTACGCGGAATGGGGGGCAACAATGAGCAGTTCTTC. This sequence encodes CASSLRGMGGNNEQFF.

The chain links TRBV29-1 to TRBJ1-1; 8 bases agree with TRBD1. Unmatched junction bases numbered 9, after V lost 6 bases and J lost 12 bases. Germline values: CDR1 SQVTM, CDR2 ANQGSEA. The CDR3 runs to 11 residues. CDR3 DNA sequence: TGCAGCGTCCCCGATTCAGGGGGCTCTTTCTTT. Translated, it gives CSVPDSGGSFF. The complete variable domain, with remaining parts taken from reference TRBV29-1 and TRBJ1-1, reads SAVISQKPSRDICQRGTSLTIQCQVDSQVTMMFWYRQQPGQSLTLIATANQGSEATYESGFVIDKFPISRPNLTFSTLTVSNMSPEDSSIYLCSVPDSGGSFFGQGTRLTVV.

The chain uses TRBV28 and TRBJ2-2; the match to TRBD2 covers 7 bases. The CDR3 is 16 residues long. The V segment lost 3 bases and the J segment 3 bases; nucleotides outside the gene matches: 7. Germline V gene sequence: CDR1 MDHEN, CDR2 SYDVKM. The chain's CDR3 is CASSLGPGLDTGELFF. CDR3 nucleotides: TGTGCCAGCAGTTTGGGTCCCGGACTAGACACCGGGGAGCTGTTTTTT.

The V gene is TRBV19, the J gene TRBJ2-2; 10 bases line up with TRBD1. The J segment lost 6 bases and the V segment lost 3 bases, leaving 7 bases of the junction unmatched. This CDR3 is 16 amino acids long. CDR1 is LNHDA and CDR2 is SQIVND in the germline V gene (reference sequence). The CDR3 bases are TGTGCCAGTAGTATGGGACAGGGGCTAACGGCCGGGGAGCTGTTTTTT. Its translation is CASSMGQGLTAGELFF.

V is TRBV7-2 and J is TRBJ2-5, with 10 nucleotides matching TRBD2. Losses at the gene ends were 4 bases for V and 5 bases for J; bases not matched to a gene: 10. The CDR3 extends over 16 amino acids. The germline V gene encodes CDR1 SGHTA and CDR2 FQGNSA. CDR3 nucleotide sequence: TGTGCCAGCAGCTCTACAATAGCGGGGGGTGCGGAGACCCAGTACTTC. Encoded protein: CASSSTIAGGAETQYF.

This clone was seen only a few times. This chain uses TRBV5-1 with TRBJ1-2; D may be TRBD1 (6 bases). Germline V gene sequence: CDR1 SGHRS, CDR2 YFSETQ. V was clipped by 0 bases and J by 7 bases, with 13 bases between them. The CDR3 consists of 14 residues. The DNA of the CDR3 is TGCGCCAGCAGCTTGGACGGGGGGCCGGGTGGCTACACCTTC. Its translation is CASSLDGGPGGYTF.

The rearrangement joins TRBV5-1 to TRBJ2-7; TRBD2 matches 9 bases. This CDR3 spans 15 amino acids. Germline V gene data show CDR1 as SGHRS and CDR2 as YFSETQ. Trimming at V came to 1 base and at J to 2 bases, leaving 4 bases not matched to a gene. CDR3 sequence reads: CASSLLPSGTYEQYF. CDR3 in DNA: TGCGCCAGCAGCTTGCTGCCTAGCGGGACCTACGAGCAGTACTTC.

The chain couples TRBV6-1 to TRBJ1-5, with TRBD1 identical over 7 bases. Germline V gene lookup returns CDR1 MNHNS and CDR2 SASEGT. This CDR3 comprises 13 residues. The V and J ends lost 7 bases and 4 bases, in that order; junction bases with no gene match: 4. CDR3 in amino acids: CASNNRGNQPQHF. The CDR3 bases are TGTGCCAGCAACAACAGGGGTAATCAGCCCCAGCATTTT.

The V gene is TRBV9, the J gene TRBJ1-2; D possibly corresponds to TRBD1 (5 bases). V lost 5 bases and J lost 6, with 14 bases in between. This CDR3 is built from 13 residues. CDR1 is SGDLS, CDR2 YYNGEE, per germline. This chain's CDR3 is CASRQWAGHGYTF. CDR3 coding DNA: TGTGCCAGCAGACAATGGGCAGGGCATGGCTACACCTTC.